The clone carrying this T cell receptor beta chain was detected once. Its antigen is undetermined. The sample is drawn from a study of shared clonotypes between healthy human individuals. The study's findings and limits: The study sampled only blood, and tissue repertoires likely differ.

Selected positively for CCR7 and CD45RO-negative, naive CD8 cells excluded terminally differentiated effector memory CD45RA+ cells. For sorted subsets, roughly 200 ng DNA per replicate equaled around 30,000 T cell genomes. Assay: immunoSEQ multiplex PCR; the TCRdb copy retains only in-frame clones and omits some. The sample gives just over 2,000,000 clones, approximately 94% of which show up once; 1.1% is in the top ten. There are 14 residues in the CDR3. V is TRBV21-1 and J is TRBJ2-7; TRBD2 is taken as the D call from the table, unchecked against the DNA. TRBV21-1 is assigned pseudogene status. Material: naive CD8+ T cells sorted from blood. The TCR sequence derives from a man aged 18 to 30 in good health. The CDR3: CASSIGGGTYEQYF. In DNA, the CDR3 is TGTGCCAGCAGCATTGGGGGGGGTACCTACGAGCAGTACTTC.